This T cell receptor (beta chain) was profiled in a study of patients and donors after allogeneic stem cell transplantation. TCRdb re-called the RT-PCR reads through MiXCR, storing one row per CDR3 protein. The table has over 350,000 distinct CDR3 sequences, about a sixth seen once. There are 14 residues in the CDR3. Trimming took 8 bases from V and 1 from J, leaving 14 bases between them. In its sample, this clonotype was seen many times. This clonotype was obtained from a human donor who was either an allogeneic HSCT recipient or a stem cell or donor lymphocyte infusion donor (not recorded which). It is not recorded whose cells these are; they may come from a transplant donor. The V and J genes are TRBV12-3 or TRBV12-4 and TRBJ1-1; D is uncertain. Sample: blood, either unsorted or a sorted T cell fraction (not recorded which). CDR3 in amino acids: CASGDHRANTEAFF. The CDR3 DNA follows: TGTGCCAGCGGGGATCATAGAGCGAACACTGAAGCTTTCTTT.